Listed here are 24 T cell receptor beta chains from one sample, sequenced in a study of shared clonotypes between healthy human individuals. TCRdb keeps only in-frame clones here, not all; method: immunoSEQ multiplex PCR. The sample carries approximately 400,000 clones, around 96% recorded once. The material sequenced was memory CD8+ T cells sorted from blood. Documented subset: CD45RO+ cells pooled with CCR7-negative TemRA cells. These TCRs come from a man aged 25 to 45 in good health.

In this sample, this clone turned up once. The same CDR3 can be traced to other DNA sequences in this sample. This chain joins TRBV5-1 and TRBJ2-3; TRBD1 might be the D (5 bases). This CDR3 contains 15 residues. With 1 base removed from V and 1 base from J, the gap between germline ends came to 10 bases. CDR1 is SGHRS and CDR2 is YFSETQ in the germline V gene. The CDR3 DNA reads as TGCGCCAGCAGCTTGTTAGGGGCTGGCACAGATACGCAGTATTTT. Its translation: CASSLLGAGTDTQYF.

J is TRBJ2-7 and V is TRBV4-2; a possible D gene is TRBD2 (6 bases). The CDR3 spans 15 residues. The V gene lost 2 bases and the J gene lost 2 bases, with 13 bases spanning the gap. The germline V gene encodes CDR1 LGHNA and CDR2 YNFKEQ. CDR3 nucleotide sequence: TGTGCCAGCAGCCAAAGTCGACTAGAGCCCTACGAGCAGTACTTC. Translated: CASSQSRLEPYEQYF.

The rearrangement links TRBV20-1 to TRBJ1-3; no definite D call. Trimming cost V 6 bases and J 1 base, with 4 bases left between them. The CDR3 runs 11 residues. Germline V gene data show CDR1 as DFQATT and CDR2 as SNEGSKA (reference sequence). DNA for the CDR3: TGCAGTGCACAATCTGGAAACACCATATATTTT. Protein product: CSAQSGNTIYF.

This chain joins TRBV7-2 and TRBJ2-7, with 8 nucleotides matching TRBD2. The V and J ends lost 1 base and 3 bases, in that order; junction bases with no gene match: 14. The length of the CDR3 is 18 residues. CDR1 is SGHTA and CDR2 is FQGNSA in the germline V gene. The CDR3 DNA sequence: TGTGCCAGCAGCTTAGGGCCCATCACTAGCGGCAATAACTACGAGCAGTACTTC. This translates into CASSLGPITSGNNYEQYF.

The chain has TRBV27 and TRBJ2-7, with 7 bases identical to TRBD2. The V segment lost 3 bases and the J segment 5 bases; nucleotides outside the gene matches: 10. The germline V gene encodes CDR1 MNHEY and CDR2 SMNVEV (reference sequence). The length of the CDR3 is 15 residues. This CDR3 is CASSFASGGLDEQYF. For the CDR3, the DNA is TGTGCCAGCAGTTTTGCTAGCGGAGGACTGGACGAGCAGTACTTC.

V gene TRBV4-1 combines with J gene TRBJ2-3, with D possibly being TRBD2 (6 bases). This CDR3 is 13 amino acids long. Trimming left V 8 bases short and J 1 base short, with 10 bases between. The germline CDR1 and CDR2 sequences are MGHRA and YSYEKL. The CDR3 loop is CASGGSGTDTQYF. CDR3 bases: TGCGCCAGCGGGGGGTCGGGCACAGATACGCAGTATTTT.

The gene calls are TRBV6-1 and TRBJ1-2, with a weak D call TRBD1 (6 bases). From germline, CDR1 is MNHNS and CDR2 SASEGT. V was trimmed by 7 bases and J by 1 base, leaving 13 bases between them. The CDR3 has 14 amino acids. CDR3 bases: TGTGCCAGCACCCCCACACAGGGTAACTATGGCTACACCTTC. This translates into CASTPTQGNYGYTF.

The chain combines TRBV18 with TRBJ1-2; 8 bases match TRBD1. The CDR3 loop spans 17 amino acids. The trim removed 1 base at V and 0 bases at J, leaving 7 bases unmatched. Germline V CDR1 and CDR2: KGHSH, LQKENI. The DNA of the CDR3 is TGTGCCAGCTCACCACTGGACAGGGCTGGGTCTAACTATGGCTACACCTTC. As protein: CASSPLDRAGSNYGYTF.

V and J are TRBV19 and TRBJ1-5; a weak D match, TRBD1 (6 bases). This CDR3 has 12 residues. The V end was cut by 8 bases, the J end by 4 bases, with 9 bases between. CDR1 and CDR2 (germline): LNHDA, SQIVND (reference sequence). The CDR3 DNA is TGTGCCAGTGGGACACTGAATCAGCCCCAGCATTTT. Residues: CASGTLNQPQHF.

The chain links TRBV27 to TRBJ2-7; D call uncertain. V was pared by 6 bases and J by 7 bases, with 7 bases between. Looked up from germline, CDR1 is MNHEY and CDR2 is SMNVEV (reference sequence). The CDR3 extends over 10 amino acids. CDR3 loop: CASRAWEQYF. For the CDR3, the DNA is TGTGCCAGCAGAGCGTGGGAGCAGTACTTC.

This chain connects TRBV6-1 to TRBJ1-1, with D uncertain. Per germline, CDR1 MNHNS and CDR2 SASEGT. The V end lost 4 bases, the J end lost 2 bases, and 11 bases lay between the germline ends. The CDR3 is 14 residues long. The CDR3 bases are TGTGCCAGCAGTGTCTACCTTCCCAACACTGAAGCTTTCTTT. It codes for CASSVYLPNTEAFF.

This chain links TRBV27 with TRBJ2-1; TRBD2 is a possible D gene (6 bases). The V end lost 3 bases, the J end lost 8 bases, and 17 bases lay between the germline ends. The CDR3 is 15 amino acids. In germline, CDR1 is MNHEY, CDR2 SMNVEV (reference sequence). This chain's CDR3 is CASSFWGSPGDEQFF. The CDR3 DNA reads as TGTGCCAGCAGTTTTTGGGGATCCCCGGGGGATGAGCAGTTCTTC.

CDR3 amino acids: CAITPRTGNEQYF. In DNA, the CDR3 is TGTGCCATCACCCCCCGGACCGGGAACGAGCAGTACTTC. J is TRBJ2-7 and V is TRBV10-3; D perhaps matches TRBD2 (5 bases). The CDR3 sequence is 13 residues long. Germline CDR1 and CDR2: ENHRY and SYGVKD. Trimming pared 7 bases from V and 5 bases from J, leaving 15 bases between.

The chain links TRBV7-2 to TRBJ1-1; no definite D call. Trimming stripped 1 base from V and 7 bases from J, with 10 bases between. The CDR3 loop spans 13 amino acids. Germline V gene lookup returns CDR1 SGHTA and CDR2 FQGNSA. This CDR3 reads CASSLEEGVEAFF. CDR3 bases: TGTGCCAGCAGCTTAGAGGAGGGAGTTGAAGCTTTCTTT.

The chain joins TRBV5-8 to TRBJ1-5; D is unclear. V lost 4 bases to trimming and J lost 0 bases, with 8 bases between them. Germline V CDR1 and CDR2: SGHTS, YDEGEE. The CDR3 is 14 amino acids. In DNA form, the CDR3 reads TGTGCCAGCAGCCTTCTGCATAGCAATCAGCCCCAGCATTTT. This sequence encodes CASSLLHSNQPQHF.

Points on this clone: The identical CDR3 is also encoded by other nucleotide sequences in the sample. V usage is TRBV5-1 and J usage is TRBJ2-5; D might be TRBD2 (6 bases). V lost 3 bases, J lost 5 bases, and 8 bases lay in between. CDR1 SGHRS and CDR2 YFSETQ come from the germline V gene. The CDR3 runs 12 residues. The CDR3 DNA sequence: TGCGCCAGCAGCTGGGCGGGGGAGACCCAGTACTTC. This encodes CASSWAGETQYF.

This clone was seen once. The CDR3 protein is CASSYLQDYEQYF. CDR3 sequence (DNA): TGTGCCAGCAGCTACCTACAGGACTACGAGCAGTACTTC. The chain uses TRBV5-8 and TRBJ2-7; tentatively, D is TRBD1 (5 bases). V lost 3 bases, J lost 3 bases, and 10 bases lay in between. CDR3 length: 13 residues. Germline-derived CDR1 and CDR2 are SGHTS and YDEGEE. The full variable domain, its missing parts supplied by reference TRBV5-8 and TRBJ2-7, is EAGVTQSPTHLIKTRGQQATLRCSPISGHTSVYWYQQALGLGLQFLLWYDEGEERNRGNFPPRFSGRQFPNYSSELNVNALELEDSALYLCASSYLQDYEQYFGPGTRLTVT.

This chain connects TRBV4-1 to TRBJ1-2; 7 bases are a match to TRBD1. CDR1 MGHRA and CDR2 YSYEKL come from the germline V gene. Losses at the gene ends were 4 bases for V and 6 bases for J; bases not matched to a gene: 11. This CDR3 has 15 amino acids. The DNA of the CDR3 is TGCGCCAGCAGCCCCCCTCTCAGGGGGAGAAATGGCTACACCTTC. Amino acids: CASSPPLRGRNGYTF.

The chain has TRBV28 and TRBJ1-4; 7 positions match TRBD1. CDR1 is MDHEN, CDR2 SYDVKM, per germline. The V segment lost 0 bases and the J segment 7 bases; nucleotides outside the gene matches: 5. The CDR3 totals 15 residues. CDR3 loop: CASSLWRGPGEKLFF. CDR3 bases: TGTGCCAGCAGTTTATGGAGGGGGCCGGGTGAAAAACTGTTTTTT.

The rearrangement joins TRBV9 to TRBJ2-3; perhaps TRBD2 as D (5 bases). The germline V gene has CDR1 SGDLS and CDR2 YYNGEE. Trimming removed 0 bases from V and 9 bases from J, with 8 bases in between. The CDR3 has 12 amino acids. CDR3 region: CASSVGGGTQYF. The CDR3 DNA reads as TGTGCCAGCAGCGTAGGTGGCGGGACGCAGTATTTT.

The V and J genes are TRBV10-3 and TRBJ2-7, with TRBD1 matching over 11 bases. J was trimmed by 4 bases and V by 8 bases; bases with no gene match: 10. The CDR3 totals 15 residues. In germline, CDR1 is ENHRY, CDR2 SYGVKD. CDR3 protein: CAIGGDRGKFYEQYF. In DNA form, the CDR3 reads TGTGCCATCGGCGGGGACAGGGGGAAGTTTTACGAGCAGTACTTC.

This clone was picked up one time. J is TRBJ2-1 and V is TRBV11-3; 11 bases map to TRBD2. Trimming cost V 6 bases and J 5 bases; bases outside gene matches: 3. The CDR3 is made up of 14 amino acids. Germline V gene lookup returns CDR1 SGHNT and CDR2 YENEEA. CDR3 sequence reads: CASRPGLADNEQFF. DNA for the CDR3: TGTGCCAGCAGACCGGGACTAGCGGACAATGAGCAGTTCTTC.

The gene calls are TRBV2 and TRBJ2-1, with D maybe TRBD2 (5 bases). CDR1 is SNHLY, CDR2 FYNNEI, per germline. V was shortened by 6 bases and J by 0 bases, with 12 bases between the two germline ends. The CDR3 has 15 residues. DNA for the CDR3: TGTGCCAGCAGGAGCGGTTCTAGCTCCTACAATGAGCAGTTCTTC. Its translation is CASRSGSSSYNEQFF.

CDR3 amino acids: CASSIVTPPEGEIQYF. In DNA, the CDR3 is TGTGCCAGTAGTATTGTAACCCCCCCAGAGGGAGAGATTCAGTACTTC. The V gene is TRBV19, the J gene TRBJ2-4, with a weak D call TRBD2 (5 bases). Germline V gene sequence: CDR1 LNHDA, CDR2 SQIVND (reference sequence). The ends were cut back, 3 bases at V and 10 bases at J, with 22 bases in the middle. The CDR3 has 16 amino acids.